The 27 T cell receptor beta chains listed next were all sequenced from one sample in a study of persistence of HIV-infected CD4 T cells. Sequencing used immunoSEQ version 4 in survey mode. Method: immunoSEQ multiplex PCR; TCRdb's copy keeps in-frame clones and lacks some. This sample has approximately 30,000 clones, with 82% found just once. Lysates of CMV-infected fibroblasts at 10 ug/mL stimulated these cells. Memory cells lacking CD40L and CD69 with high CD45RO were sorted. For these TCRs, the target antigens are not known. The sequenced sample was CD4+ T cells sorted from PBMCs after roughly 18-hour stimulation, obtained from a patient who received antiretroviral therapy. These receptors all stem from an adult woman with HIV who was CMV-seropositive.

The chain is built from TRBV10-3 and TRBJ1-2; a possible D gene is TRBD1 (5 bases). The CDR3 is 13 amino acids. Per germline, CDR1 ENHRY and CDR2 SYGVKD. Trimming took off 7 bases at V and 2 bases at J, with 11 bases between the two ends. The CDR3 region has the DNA TGTGCCATCAATCAGGGAGGAAACTATGGCTACACCTTC. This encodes CAINQGGNYGYTF.

CDR3 coding DNA: TGTGCCAGCAGCTTGGGTCTGAGGGGGCCTGGGGCCAACGTCCTGACTTTC. Residues: CASSLGLRGPGANVLTF. The chain uses TRBV5-6 and TRBJ2-6, with 7 bases identical to TRBD1. Germline CDR1 reads SGHDT; CDR2 reads YYEEEE. The trim removed 0 bases at V and 2 bases at J, leaving 5 bases unmatched. CDR3 length: 17 residues.

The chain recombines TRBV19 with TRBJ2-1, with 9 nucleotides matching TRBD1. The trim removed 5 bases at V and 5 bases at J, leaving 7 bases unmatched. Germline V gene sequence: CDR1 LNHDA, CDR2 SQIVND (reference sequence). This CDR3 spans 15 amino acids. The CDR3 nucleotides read TGTGCCAGTAGTCCCGACAGGGGGTGGGACAATGAGCAGTTCTTC. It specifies CASSPDRGWDNEQFF. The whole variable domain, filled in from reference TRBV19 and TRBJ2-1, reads DGGITQSPKYLFRKEGQNVTLSCEQNLNHDAMYWYRQDPGQGLRLIYYSQIVNDFQKGDIAEGYSVSREKKESFPLTVTSAQKNPTAFYLCASSPDRGWDNEQFFGPGTRLTVL.

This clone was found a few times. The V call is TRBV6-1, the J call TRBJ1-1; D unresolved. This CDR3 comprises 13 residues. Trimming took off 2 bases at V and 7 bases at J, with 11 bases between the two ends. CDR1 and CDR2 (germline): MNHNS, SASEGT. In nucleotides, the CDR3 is TGTGCCAGCAGTGAACCGTCGGGTATTGAAGCTTTCTTT. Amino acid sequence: CASSEPSGIEAFF.

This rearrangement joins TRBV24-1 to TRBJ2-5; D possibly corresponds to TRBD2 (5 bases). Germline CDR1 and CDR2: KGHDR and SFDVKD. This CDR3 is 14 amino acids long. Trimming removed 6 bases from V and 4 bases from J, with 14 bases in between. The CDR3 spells CATSTSGVGETQYF. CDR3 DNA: TGTGCCACCAGTACATCCGGGGTCGGAGAGACCCAGTACTTC.

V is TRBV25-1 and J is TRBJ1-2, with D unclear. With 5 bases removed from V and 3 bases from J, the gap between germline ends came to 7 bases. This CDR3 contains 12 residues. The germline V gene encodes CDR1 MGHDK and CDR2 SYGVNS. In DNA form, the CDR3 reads TGTGCCAGCAGTCTTGGCTACTATGGCTACACCTTC. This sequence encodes CASSLGYYGYTF.

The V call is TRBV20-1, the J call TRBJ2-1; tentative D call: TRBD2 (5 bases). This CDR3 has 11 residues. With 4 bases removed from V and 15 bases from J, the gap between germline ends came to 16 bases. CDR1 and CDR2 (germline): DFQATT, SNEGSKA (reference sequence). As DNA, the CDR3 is TGCAGTGCTACTGTACTAGAACGAACGTTCTTC. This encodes CSATVLERTFF.

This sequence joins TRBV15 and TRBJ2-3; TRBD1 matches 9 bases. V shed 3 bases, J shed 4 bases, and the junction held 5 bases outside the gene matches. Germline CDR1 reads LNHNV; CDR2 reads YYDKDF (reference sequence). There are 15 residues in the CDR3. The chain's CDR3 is CATSSRDRAPDTQYF. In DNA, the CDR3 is TGTGCCACCAGCAGCCGGGACAGGGCCCCAGATACGCAGTATTTT.

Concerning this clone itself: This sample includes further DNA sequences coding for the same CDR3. This CDR3 is CASSLGQNTGELFF. CDR3 sequence (DNA): TGCGCCAGCAGCTTGGGGCAGAACACCGGGGAGCTGTTTTTT. The chain joins TRBV5-1 to TRBJ2-2, with D uncertain. CDR3 length equals 14 residues. Germline loops: CDR1 SGHRS, CDR2 YFSETQ. The V end was cut by 0 bases, the J end by 1 base, with 4 bases between.

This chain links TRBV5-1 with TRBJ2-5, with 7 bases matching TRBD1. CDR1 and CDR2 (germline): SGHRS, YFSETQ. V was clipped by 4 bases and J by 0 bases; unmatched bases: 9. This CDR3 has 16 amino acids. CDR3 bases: TGCGCCAGCAGCGCCGGACAGGAACTGTACCAAGAGACCCAGTACTTC. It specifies CASSAGQELYQETQYF.

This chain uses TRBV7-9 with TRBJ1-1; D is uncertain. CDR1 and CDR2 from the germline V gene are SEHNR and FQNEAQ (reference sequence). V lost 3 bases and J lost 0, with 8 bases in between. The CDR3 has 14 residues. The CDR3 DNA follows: TGTGCCAGCAGCTTGGCCGGGGTGAACACTGAAGCTTTCTTT. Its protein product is CASSLAGVNTEAFF.

The CDR3 coding sequence is TGTGCCAGCAGCGTACTAGCGGGGGCCTCAGATACGCAGTATTTT. As protein: CASSVLAGASDTQYF. The chain is built from TRBV9 and TRBJ2-3; 10 bases are a match to TRBD2. The CDR3 has 15 residues. CDR1 SGDLS and CDR2 YYNGEE come from the germline V gene. V lost 1 base to trimming and J lost 4 bases; unmatched junction nucleotides: 3. Using reference TRBV9 and TRBJ2-3 for the parts outside the CDR3, the full variable domain is DSGVTQTPKHLITATGQRVTLRCSPRSGDLSVYWYQQSLDQGLQFLIQYYNGEERAKGNILERFSAQQFPDLHSELNLSSLELGDSALYFCASSVLAGASDTQYFGPGTRLTVL.

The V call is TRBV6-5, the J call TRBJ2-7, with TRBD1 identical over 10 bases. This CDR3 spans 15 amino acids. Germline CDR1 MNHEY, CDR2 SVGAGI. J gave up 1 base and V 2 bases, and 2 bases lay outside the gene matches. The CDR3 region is CASSYRGQGSYEQYF. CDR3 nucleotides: TGTGCCAGCAGTTACAGGGGACAGGGGTCCTACGAGCAGTACTTC.

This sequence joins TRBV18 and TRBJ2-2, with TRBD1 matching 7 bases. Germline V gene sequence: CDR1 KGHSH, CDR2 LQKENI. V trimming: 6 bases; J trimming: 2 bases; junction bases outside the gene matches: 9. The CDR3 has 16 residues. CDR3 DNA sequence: TGTGCCAGCTCCACACGAGGGACAGCTAACACCGGGGAGCTGTTTTTT. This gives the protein CASSTRGTANTGELFF.

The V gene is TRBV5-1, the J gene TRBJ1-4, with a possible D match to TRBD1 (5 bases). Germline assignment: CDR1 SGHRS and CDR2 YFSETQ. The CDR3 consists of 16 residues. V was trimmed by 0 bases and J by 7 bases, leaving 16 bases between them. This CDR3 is CASSLGSQGKGEKLFF. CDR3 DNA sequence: TGCGCCAGCAGCTTGGGGAGCCAGGGAAAAGGTGAAAAACTGTTTTTT. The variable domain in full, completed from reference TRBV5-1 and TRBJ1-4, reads KAGVTQTPRYLIKTRGQQVTLSCSPISGHRSVSWYQQTPGQGLQFLFEYFSETQRNKGNFPGRFSGRQFSNSRSEMNVSTLELGDSALYLCASSLGSQGKGEKLFFGSGTQLSVL.

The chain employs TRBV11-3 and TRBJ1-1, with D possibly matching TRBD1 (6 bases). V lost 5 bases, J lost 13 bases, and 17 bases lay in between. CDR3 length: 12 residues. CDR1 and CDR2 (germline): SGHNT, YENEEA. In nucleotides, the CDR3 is TGTGCCAGCAGCGCAGGGGTTGGGGTGGGTTTCTTT. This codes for CASSAGVGVGFF.

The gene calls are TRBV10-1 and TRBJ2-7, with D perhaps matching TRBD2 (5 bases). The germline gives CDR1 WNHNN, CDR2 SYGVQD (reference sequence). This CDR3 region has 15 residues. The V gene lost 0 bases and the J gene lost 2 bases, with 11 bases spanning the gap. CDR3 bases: TGCGCCAGCAGTGAGTCGGCCGGGATGGCCTACGAGCAGTACTTC. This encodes CASSESAGMAYEQYF.

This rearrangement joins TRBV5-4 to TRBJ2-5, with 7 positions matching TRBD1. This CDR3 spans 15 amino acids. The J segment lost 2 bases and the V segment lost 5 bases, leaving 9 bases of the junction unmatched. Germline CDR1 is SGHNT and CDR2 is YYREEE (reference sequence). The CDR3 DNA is TGTGCCAGCAGATATACAGGGGACCCGCAAGAGACCCAGTACTTC. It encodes CASRYTGDPQETQYF.

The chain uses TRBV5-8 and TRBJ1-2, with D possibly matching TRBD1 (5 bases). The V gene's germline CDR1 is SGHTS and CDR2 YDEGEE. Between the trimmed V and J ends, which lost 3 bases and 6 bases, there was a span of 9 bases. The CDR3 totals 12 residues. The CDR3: CASSSGRDGYTF. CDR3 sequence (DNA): TGTGCCAGCAGCTCGGGACGGGATGGCTACACCTTC.

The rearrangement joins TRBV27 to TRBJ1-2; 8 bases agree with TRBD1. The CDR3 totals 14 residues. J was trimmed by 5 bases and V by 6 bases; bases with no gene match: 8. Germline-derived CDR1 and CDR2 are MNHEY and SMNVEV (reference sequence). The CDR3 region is CASSRAGTGYGYTF. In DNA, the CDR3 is TGTGCCAGCAGCCGCGCGGGGACAGGTTATGGCTACACCTTC.

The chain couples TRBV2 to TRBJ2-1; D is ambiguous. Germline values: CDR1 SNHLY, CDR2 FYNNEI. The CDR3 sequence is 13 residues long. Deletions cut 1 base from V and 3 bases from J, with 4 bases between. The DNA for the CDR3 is TGTGCCAGCAGTGAAGACGGCTACAATGAGCAGTTCTTC. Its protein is CASSEDGYNEQFF. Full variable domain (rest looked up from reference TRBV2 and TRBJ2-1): EPEVTQTPSHQVTQMGQEVILRCVPISNHLYFYWYRQILGQKVEFLVSFYNNEISEKSEIFDDQFSVERPDGSNFTLKIRSTKLEDSAMYFCASSEDGYNEQFFGPGTRLTVL.

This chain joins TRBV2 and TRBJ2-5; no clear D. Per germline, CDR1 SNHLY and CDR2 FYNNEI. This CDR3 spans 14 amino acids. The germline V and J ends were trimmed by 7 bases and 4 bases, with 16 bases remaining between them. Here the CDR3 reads CASTPDIVLETQYF. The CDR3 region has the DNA TGTGCCAGCACTCCTGACATTGTCCTAGAGACCCAGTACTTC.

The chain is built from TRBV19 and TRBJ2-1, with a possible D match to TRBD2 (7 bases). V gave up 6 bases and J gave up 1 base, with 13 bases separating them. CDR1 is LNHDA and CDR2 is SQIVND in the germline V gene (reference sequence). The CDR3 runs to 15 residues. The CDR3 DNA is TGTGCCAGTAGAAGGGGGGGTGTTTCCTACAATGAGCAGTTCTTC. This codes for CASRRGGVSYNEQFF.

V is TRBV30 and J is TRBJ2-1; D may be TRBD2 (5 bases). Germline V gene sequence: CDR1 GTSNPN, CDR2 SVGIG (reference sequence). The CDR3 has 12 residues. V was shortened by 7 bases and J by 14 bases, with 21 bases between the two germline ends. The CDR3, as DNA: TGTGCCTTAAACCTCAAGGGAAGAGCGGAGTTCTTC. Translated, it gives CALNLKGRAEFF.

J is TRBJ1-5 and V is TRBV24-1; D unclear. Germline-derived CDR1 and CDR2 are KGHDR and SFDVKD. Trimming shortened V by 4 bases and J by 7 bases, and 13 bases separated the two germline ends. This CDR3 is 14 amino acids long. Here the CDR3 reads CATSDPGSGQPQHF. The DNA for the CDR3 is TGTGCCACCAGTGACCCCGGGTCGGGGCAGCCCCAGCATTTT.

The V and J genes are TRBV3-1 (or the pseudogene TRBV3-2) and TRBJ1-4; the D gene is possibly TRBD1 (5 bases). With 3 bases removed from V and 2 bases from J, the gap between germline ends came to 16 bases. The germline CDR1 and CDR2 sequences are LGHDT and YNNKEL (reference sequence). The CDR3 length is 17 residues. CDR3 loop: CASSQILPGPTNEKLFF. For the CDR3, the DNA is TGTGCCAGCAGCCAGATTCTCCCGGGACCGACTAATGAAAAACTGTTTTTT.

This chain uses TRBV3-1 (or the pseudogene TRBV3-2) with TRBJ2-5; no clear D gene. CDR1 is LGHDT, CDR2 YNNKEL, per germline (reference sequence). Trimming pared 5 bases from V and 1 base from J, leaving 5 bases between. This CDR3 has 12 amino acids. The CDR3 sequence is CASSTRQETQYF. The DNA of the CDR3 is TGTGCCAGCAGCACACGCCAAGAGACCCAGTACTTC.